This TCR beta chain was found in a study of blood T cell repertoires in COVID-19. On the study more broadly: The United States, Italy and Spain were the sources of the acute and convalescent COVID-19 samples. PBMCs, B-cell-depleted T cells, or T cells were the source of the cDNA or gDNA that made up the material.

Here immunoSEQ multiplex PCR was the method, and the copy in TCRdb shows in-frame clones only, minus some. The table includes tens of thousands of clones, around nine tenths detected once. Patients from Seattle were sampled longitudinally, starting during active infection. Between the trimmed V and J ends, which lost 5 bases and 4 bases, there was a span of 9 bases. CDR1 is MDHEN and CDR2 is SYDVKM in the germline V gene. This CDR3 contains 13 residues. The sample consisted of peripheral blood. This chain joins TRBV28 and TRBJ1-3; D not resolved. This TCR was recovered from a woman aged 60-75 years with COVID-19, enrolled during active disease. The DNA of the CDR3 is TGTGCCAGCAGTGTGCAGATAGGAAACACCATATATTTT. Encoded protein: CASSVQIGNTIYF.